The next 6 T cell receptor beta chains were all read from a single sample in a study of blood T cell repertoires in COVID-19. Sequenced by immunoSEQ multiplex PCR; TCRdb stores in-frame clones only, minus some. The repertoire holds 380,000 or so clones, with approximately 88% as singletons. Sequenced: PBMCs or T cells enriched from blood (not recorded which). Receptor source: a woman aged 30 to 39 with acute COVID-19.

In its sample, this clone was seen once. The chain uses TRBV4-1 and TRBJ1-3, with a possible D match to TRBD1 (6 bases). The CDR3 is 16 amino acids. Germline V gives CDR1 MGHRA, CDR2 YSYEKL. Trimming left V 3 bases short and J 0 bases short, with 12 bases between. The CDR3 DNA reads TGCGCCAGCAGCCAGGCGACAGGATTCTCTGGAAACACCATATATTTT. This encodes CASSQATGFSGNTIYF.

This clone appeared a few times. The chain links TRBV7-9 to TRBJ2-7; D unresolved. The CDR3 consists of 13 residues. Trimming left V 5 bases short and J 6 bases short, with 14 bases between. The germline CDR1 and CDR2 sequences are SEHNR and FQNEAQ (reference sequence). Here the CDR3 reads CASSPNRGFEQYF. The CDR3 DNA is TGTGCCAGCAGCCCAAACCGCGGTTTCGAGCAGTACTTC.

The chain employs TRBV19 and TRBJ2-7; TRBD2 matches at 9 bases. Germline V lookup: CDR1 LNHDA, CDR2 SQIVND (reference sequence). The CDR3 length is 14 residues. Losses at the gene ends were 6 bases for V and 0 bases for J; bases not matched to a gene: 3. CDR3 amino acids: CASSTSGSSYEQYF. The CDR3 DNA sequence: TGTGCCAGTAGCACTAGCGGGTCCTCCTACGAGCAGTACTTC.

The chain has TRBV3-1 (or the pseudogene TRBV3-2) and TRBJ1-1; 8 bases align to TRBD1. Germline V CDR1 and CDR2: LGHDT, YNNKEL (reference sequence). V lost 11 bases, J lost 3 bases, and 8 bases stayed unmatched. The CDR3 extends over 13 amino acids. CDR3 DNA sequence: TGTGCCTGCAACCAGGGGGCGGACACTGAAGCTTTCTTT. Residues: CACNQGADTEAFF.

The chain uses TRBV27 and TRBJ1-5; a possible D gene is TRBD1 (6 bases). Between the trimmed V and J ends, which lost 5 bases and 7 bases, there was a span of 15 bases. The CDR3 has 14 residues. Per the germline V gene, CDR1 is MNHEY and CDR2 is SMNVEV (reference sequence). CDR3 sequence: CASSAEQGFQPQHF. DNA for the CDR3: TGTGCCAGCAGTGCCGAACAGGGATTCCAGCCCCAGCATTTT.

The count of this clone is one. J is TRBJ2-7 and V is TRBV12-3 or TRBV12-4, with D maybe TRBD2 (7 bases). The CDR3 covers 13 residues. Trimming cost V 6 bases and J 6 bases, with 15 bases left between them. Here the CDR3 reads CASSPRGAGEQYF. The CDR3 nucleotides read TGTGCCAGCAGCCCCCGGGGGGCGGGCGAGCAGTACTTC.